The 8 T cell receptor beta chains presented below share a single source sample, sequenced in a study of cytomegalovirus exposure and HLA in healthy donors. In the PCR, 60 Vbeta and 13 Jbeta primers were used. Repertoires were generated with immunoSEQ multiplex PCR, while TCRdb's copy carries only in-frame clones and drops some. The table lists some 62,000 clones, more than 75% of them singletons, with about 1.5% in the top ten. The source material was PBMCs. The receptor set was obtained from a man aged 18 to 30 in good health and CMV-seronegative.

V is TRBV28 and J is TRBJ1-5; D possibly corresponds to TRBD1 (5 bases). The CDR3 consists of 12 residues. The germline gives CDR1 MDHEN, CDR2 SYDVKM. The CDR3 here is CAGANSNQPQHF. Written as DNA, the CDR3 is TGTGCAGGGGCGAATAGCAATCAGCCCCAGCATTTT.

This sequence joins TRBV4-1 and TRBJ2-7, with TRBD1 identical over 8 bases. The CDR3 sequence is 15 residues long. Trimming cost V 4 bases and J 2 bases; bases outside gene matches: 7. Germline CDR1 is MGHRA and CDR2 is YSYEKL. The CDR3 region has the DNA TGCGCCAGCAGCCTATATATACAGGGGGCCTACGAGCAGTACTTC. This encodes CASSLYIQGAYEQYF.

J is TRBJ2-3 and V is TRBV5-4; the match to TRBD2 covers 9 bases. Germline assignment: CDR1 SGHNT and CDR2 YYREEE (reference sequence). There are 16 residues in the CDR3. The trim removed 4 bases at V and 3 bases at J, leaving 9 bases unmatched. CDR3 region: CASSPGGTSITDTQYF. CDR3 DNA: TGTGCCAGCAGCCCCGGGGGGACTAGCATAACAGATACGCAGTATTTT. Filled out from reference TRBV5-4 and TRBJ2-3, the complete variable domain reads ETGVTQSPTHLIKTRGQQVTLRCSSQSGHNTVSWYQQALGQGPQFIFQYYREEENGRGNFPPRFSGLQFPNYSSELNVNALELDDSALYLCASSPGGTSITDTQYFGPGTRLTVL.

The rearrangement joins TRBV19 to TRBJ1-5, with D possibly matching TRBD1 (6 bases). The CDR3 totals 15 residues. Germline values: CDR1 LNHDA, CDR2 SQIVND (reference sequence). Trimming left V 5 bases short and J 7 bases short, with 18 bases between. CDR3 loop: CASSLPDRINQPQHF. Here the CDR3 DNA reads TGTGCCAGTAGTCTCCCTGACAGGATAAACCAGCCCCAGCATTTT.

J is TRBJ1-5 and V is TRBV15, with 10 bases that match TRBD1. Germline CDR1 LNHNV, CDR2 YYDKDF (reference sequence). J gave up 4 bases and V 5 bases, and 5 bases lay outside the gene matches. This CDR3 contains 15 residues. CDR3 sequence reads: CATSRDRGHNQPQHF. As DNA, the CDR3 is TGTGCCACCAGCCGTGACAGGGGGCATAATCAGCCCCAGCATTTT.

This chain uses TRBV14 with TRBJ2-2; D not resolved. CDR1 and CDR2 from the germline V gene are SGHDN and FVKESK. V lost 4 bases, J lost 5 bases, and 11 bases lay in between. CDR3 size: 14 residues. The CDR3 DNA follows: TGTGCCAGCAGCCCTGCGAGGTTAACCGGGGAGCTGTTTTTT. Its translation is CASSPARLTGELFF.

The V gene is TRBV7-9, the J gene TRBJ1-5; D is perhaps TRBD1 (6 bases). The CDR3 is made up of 14 amino acids. The ends were cut back, 5 bases at V and 5 bases at J, with 13 bases in the middle. The germline gives CDR1 SEHNR, CDR2 FQNEAQ (reference sequence). CDR3 nucleotide sequence: TGTGCCAGCAGCAGTGACAGGATTGATCAGCCCCAGCATTTT. This encodes CASSSDRIDQPQHF.

The rearrangement links TRBV7-8 to TRBJ1-1; unclear D gene. Germline loops: CDR1 SGHVS, CDR2 FQNEAQ. There are 15 residues in the CDR3. Trimming removed 7 bases at V and 0 bases at J, with 15 bases between. Here the CDR3 reads CASIPRGPLNTEAFF. The DNA of the CDR3 is TGTGCCAGCATCCCGCGGGGTCCTTTGAACACTGAAGCTTTCTTT. Combining the CDR3 with reference TRBV7-8 and TRBJ1-1 gives the whole variable domain GAGVSQSPRYKVAKRGQDVALRCDPISGHVSLFWYQQALGQGPEFLTYFQNEAQLDKSGLPSDRFFAERPEGSVSTLKIQRTQQEDSAVYLCASIPRGPLNTEAFFGQGTRLTVV.